This TCR beta chain was identified during a study of blood T cell repertoires in COVID-19. Trimming left V 3 bases short and J 1 base short, with 11 bases between. The V gene's germline CDR1 is SGHRS and CDR2 YFSETQ. The CDR3 spans 14 residues. This table comes from immunoSEQ multiplex PCR, and its TCRdb copy is limited to in-frame clones, with some not included. This sample has roughly 90,000 clones; 87% occur once, and the top ten carry 1.1%. The source material was peripheral blood. V is TRBV5-1 and J is TRBJ2-7; D might be TRBD1 (6 bases). The clonotype originates from a human donor in a cohort sampled during active COVID-19. The CDR3 is CASSSEQGSYEQYF. In DNA form, the CDR3 reads TGCGCCAGCAGCTCAGAACAGGGTTCCTACGAGCAGTACTTC.